This T cell receptor beta chain was profiled in a study of T cell responses to AZD1222 COVID-19 vaccine. Study-level information: Analyses pooled second doses at about 4 or about 12 weeks.

The method was immunoSEQ multiplex PCR; TCRdb's version includes in-frame clones alone and lacks a portion of them. The profile covers about 110,000 clones, with roughly nine tenths appearing a single time and roughly 7% taken by the ten largest. This clone was counted a few times. The antigen is unknown. Study conclusions and caveats: The donor cohort was predominantly white British with a female majority, and clonal diversity may have been underestimated. The CD4 TCRs associated with vaccination extended across spike and predominated at 160-218 and 743-854.

CDR1 SNHLY and CDR2 FYNNEI come from the germline V gene. Deletions cut 8 bases from V and 2 bases from J, with 15 bases between. The CDR3 spans 14 residues. The chain is built from TRBV2 and TRBJ2-5; tentatively, D is TRBD2 (6 bases). The sequencing here drew on peripheral blood, taken on day 0 of AZD1222 vaccination. This TCR was recovered from an adult in good health. For the CDR3, the DNA is TGTGCCAGCTCTCGTAGCGGCCAACAAGAGACCCAGTACTTC. Protein product: CASSRSGQQETQYF.